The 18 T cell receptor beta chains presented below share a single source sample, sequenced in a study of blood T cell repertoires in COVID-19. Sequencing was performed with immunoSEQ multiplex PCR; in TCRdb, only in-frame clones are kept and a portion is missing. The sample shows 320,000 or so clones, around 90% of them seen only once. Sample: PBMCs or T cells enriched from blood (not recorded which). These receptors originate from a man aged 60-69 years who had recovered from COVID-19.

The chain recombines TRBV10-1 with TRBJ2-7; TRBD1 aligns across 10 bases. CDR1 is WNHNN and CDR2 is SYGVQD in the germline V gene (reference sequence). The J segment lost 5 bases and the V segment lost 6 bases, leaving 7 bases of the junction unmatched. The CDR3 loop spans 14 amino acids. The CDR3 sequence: CASSRDRGFNEQYF. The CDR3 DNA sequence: TGCGCCAGCAGCCGGGACAGGGGATTCAACGAGCAGTACTTC.

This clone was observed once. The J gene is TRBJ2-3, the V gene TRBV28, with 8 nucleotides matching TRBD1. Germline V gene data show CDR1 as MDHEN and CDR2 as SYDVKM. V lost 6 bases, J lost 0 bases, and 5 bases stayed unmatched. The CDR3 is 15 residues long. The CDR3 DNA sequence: TGTGCCAGCAGCCCCGGGACAGGTAGCACAGATACGCAGTATTTT. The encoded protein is CASSPGTGSTDTQYF.

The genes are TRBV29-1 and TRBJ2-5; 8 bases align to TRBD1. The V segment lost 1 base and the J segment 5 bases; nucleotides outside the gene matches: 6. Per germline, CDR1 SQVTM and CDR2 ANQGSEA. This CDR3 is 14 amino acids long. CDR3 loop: CSVEAQGAWETQYF. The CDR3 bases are TGCAGCGTTGAAGCTCAGGGGGCTTGGGAGACCCAGTACTTC.

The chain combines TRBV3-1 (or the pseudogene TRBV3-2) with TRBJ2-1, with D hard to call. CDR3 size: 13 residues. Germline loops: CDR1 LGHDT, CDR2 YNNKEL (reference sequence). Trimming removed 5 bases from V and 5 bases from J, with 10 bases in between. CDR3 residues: CASSYSLNNEQFF. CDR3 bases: TGTGCCAGCAGCTATAGCCTGAACAATGAGCAGTTCTTC.

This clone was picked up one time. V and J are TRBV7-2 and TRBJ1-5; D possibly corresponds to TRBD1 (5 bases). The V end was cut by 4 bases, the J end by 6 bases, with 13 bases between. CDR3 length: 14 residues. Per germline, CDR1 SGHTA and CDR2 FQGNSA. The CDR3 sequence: CASSSRGGIQPQHF. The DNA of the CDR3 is TGTGCCAGCAGCTCAAGGGGCGGGATTCAGCCCCAGCATTTT.

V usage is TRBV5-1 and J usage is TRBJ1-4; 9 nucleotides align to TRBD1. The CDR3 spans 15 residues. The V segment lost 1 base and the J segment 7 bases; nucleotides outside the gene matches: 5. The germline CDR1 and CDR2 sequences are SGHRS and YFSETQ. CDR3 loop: CASSLMGTGTEKLFF. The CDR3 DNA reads TGCGCCAGCAGCTTGATGGGGACAGGGACTGAAAAACTGTTTTTT. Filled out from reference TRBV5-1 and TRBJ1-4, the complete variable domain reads KAGVTQTPRYLIKTRGQQVTLSCSPISGHRSVSWYQQTPGQGLQFLFEYFSETQRNKGNFPGRFSGRQFSNSRSEMNVSTLELGDSALYLCASSLMGTGTEKLFFGSGTQLSVL.

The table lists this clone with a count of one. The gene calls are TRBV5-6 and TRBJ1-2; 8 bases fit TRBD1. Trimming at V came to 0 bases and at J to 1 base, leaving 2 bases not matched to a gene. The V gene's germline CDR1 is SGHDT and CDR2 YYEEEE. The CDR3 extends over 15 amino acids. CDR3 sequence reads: CASSLADRDNYGYTF. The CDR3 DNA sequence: TGTGCCAGCAGCTTGGCGGACAGGGATAACTATGGCTACACCTTC. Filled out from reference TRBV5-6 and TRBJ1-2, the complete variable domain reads DAGVTQSPTHLIKTRGQQVTLRCSPKSGHDTVSWYQQALGQGPQFIFQYYEEEERQRGNFPDRFSGHQFPNYSSELNVNALLLGDSALYLCASSLADRDNYGYTFGSGTRLTVV.

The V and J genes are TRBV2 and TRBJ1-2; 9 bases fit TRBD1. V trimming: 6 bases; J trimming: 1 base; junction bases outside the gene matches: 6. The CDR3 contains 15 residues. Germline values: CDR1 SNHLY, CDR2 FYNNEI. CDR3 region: CASSDPGQGNYGYTF. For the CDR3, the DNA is TGTGCCAGCAGCGATCCGGGACAGGGTAACTATGGCTACACCTTC.

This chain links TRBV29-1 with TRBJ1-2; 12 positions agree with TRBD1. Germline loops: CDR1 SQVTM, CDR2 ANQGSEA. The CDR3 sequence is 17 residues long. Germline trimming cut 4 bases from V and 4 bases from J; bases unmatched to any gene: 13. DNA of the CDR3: TGCAGCGTTGGCGGTTTCGGGACAGGGGGCGAGGCCTATGGCTACACCTTC. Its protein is CSVGGFGTGGEAYGYTF.

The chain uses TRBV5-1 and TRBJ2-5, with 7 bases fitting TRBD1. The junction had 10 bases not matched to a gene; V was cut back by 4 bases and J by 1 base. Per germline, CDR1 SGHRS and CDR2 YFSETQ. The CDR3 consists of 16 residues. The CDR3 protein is CASSISTGTSQETQYF. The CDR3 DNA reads TGCGCCAGCAGCATATCGACAGGGACATCCCAAGAGACCCAGTACTTC.

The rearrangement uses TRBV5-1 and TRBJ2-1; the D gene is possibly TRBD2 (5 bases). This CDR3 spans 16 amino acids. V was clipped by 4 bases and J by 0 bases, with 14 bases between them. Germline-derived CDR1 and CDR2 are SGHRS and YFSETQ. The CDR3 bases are TGCGCCAGCAGCGCAGGACTGCGGAGCTCCTACAATGAGCAGTTCTTC. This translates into CASSAGLRSSYNEQFF.

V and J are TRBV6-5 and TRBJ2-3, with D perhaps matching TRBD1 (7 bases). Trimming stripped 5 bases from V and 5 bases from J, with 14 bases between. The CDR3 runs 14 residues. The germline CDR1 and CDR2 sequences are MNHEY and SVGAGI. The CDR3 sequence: CASSRQGGGDTQYF. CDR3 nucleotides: TGTGCCAGCAGTCGACAGGGAGGCGGAGATACGCAGTATTTT.

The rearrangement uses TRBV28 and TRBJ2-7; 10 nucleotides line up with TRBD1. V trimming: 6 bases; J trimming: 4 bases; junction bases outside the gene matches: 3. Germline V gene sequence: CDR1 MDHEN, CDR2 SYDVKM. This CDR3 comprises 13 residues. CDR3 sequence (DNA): TGTGCCAGCAGACGGGACAGGGGTTACGAGCAGTACTTC. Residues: CASRRDRGYEQYF.

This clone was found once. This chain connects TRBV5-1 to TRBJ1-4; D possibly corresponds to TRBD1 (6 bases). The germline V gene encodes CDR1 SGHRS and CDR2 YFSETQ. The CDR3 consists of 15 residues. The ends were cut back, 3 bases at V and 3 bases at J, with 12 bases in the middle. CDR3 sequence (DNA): TGCGCCAGCAGCTACTTACAGGGCCCTAATGAAAAACTGTTTTTT. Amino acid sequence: CASSYLQGPNEKLFF. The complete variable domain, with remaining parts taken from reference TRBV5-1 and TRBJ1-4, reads KAGVTQTPRYLIKTRGQQVTLSCSPISGHRSVSWYQQTPGQGLQFLFEYFSETQRNKGNFPGRFSGRQFSNSRSEMNVSTLELGDSALYLCASSYLQGPNEKLFFGSGTQLSVL.

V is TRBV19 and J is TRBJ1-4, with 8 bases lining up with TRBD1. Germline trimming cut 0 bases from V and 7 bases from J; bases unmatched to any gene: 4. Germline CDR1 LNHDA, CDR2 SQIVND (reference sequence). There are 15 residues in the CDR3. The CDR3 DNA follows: TGTGCCAGTAGTATAGATCTTACAGGGGGTGAAAAACTGTTTTTT. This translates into CASSIDLTGGEKLFF.

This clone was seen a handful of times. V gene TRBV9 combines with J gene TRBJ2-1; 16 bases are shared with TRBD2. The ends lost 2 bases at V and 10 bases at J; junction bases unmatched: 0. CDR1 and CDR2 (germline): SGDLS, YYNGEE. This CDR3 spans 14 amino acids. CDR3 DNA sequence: TGTGCCAGCAGCGTGGGACTAGCGGGAGGGGAGCAGTTCTTC. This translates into CASSVGLAGGEQFF.

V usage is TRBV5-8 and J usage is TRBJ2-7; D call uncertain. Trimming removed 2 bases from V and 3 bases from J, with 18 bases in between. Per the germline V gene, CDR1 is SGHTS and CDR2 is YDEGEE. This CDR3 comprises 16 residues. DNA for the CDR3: TGTGCCAGCAGCTTAGTACTTCCATCCCCGAACTACGAGCAGTACTTC. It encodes CASSLVLPSPNYEQYF. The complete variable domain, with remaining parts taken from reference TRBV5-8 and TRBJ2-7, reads EAGVTQSPTHLIKTRGQQATLRCSPISGHTSVYWYQQALGLGLQFLLWYDEGEERNRGNFPPRFSGRQFPNYSSELNVNALELEDSALYLCASSLVLPSPNYEQYFGPGTRLTVT.

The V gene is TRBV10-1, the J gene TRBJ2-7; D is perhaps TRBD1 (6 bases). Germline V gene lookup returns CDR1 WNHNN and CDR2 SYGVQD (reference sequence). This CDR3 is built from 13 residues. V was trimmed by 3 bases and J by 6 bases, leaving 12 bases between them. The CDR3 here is CASSDGGLGEQYF. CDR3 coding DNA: TGCGCCAGCAGTGATGGGGGCTTAGGCGAGCAGTACTTC.